Following are 4 T cell receptor beta chains from one sample sequenced in a study of OX40 agonist ivuxolimab in advanced cancers. Measured with immunoSEQ multiplex PCR; TCRdb has only the in-frame clones, and not every one. The sample shows 42,000 or so clones, approximately 78% of them seen only once. The starting material was CD4+ or CD8+ T cells sorted from blood, obtained in a trial of the OX40 agonist ivuxolimab. The receptors derive from an adult with an advanced solid tumor such as melanoma, head and neck, liver or kidney cancer.

The chain has TRBV5-1 and TRBJ2-1; maybe TRBD1 (6 bases). V was shortened by 3 bases and J by 8 bases, with 18 bases between the two germline ends. The CDR3 totals 15 residues. Germline CDR1 and CDR2: SGHRS and YFSETQ. The CDR3, as DNA: TGCGCCAGCAGCTCAAACCCGGACAGCACCCATGAGCAGTTCTTC. It yields the protein CASSSNPDSTHEQFF.

The J gene is TRBJ2-3, the V gene TRBV13; 7 nucleotides align to TRBD2. The CDR3 length is 16 residues. V gave up 5 bases and J gave up 1 base; unmatched junction bases: 9. The germline V gene encodes CDR1 PRHDT and CDR2 FYEKMQ (reference sequence). CDR3 residues: CASSRREALRTDTQYF. For the CDR3, the DNA is TGTGCCAGCAGCCGTCGGGAGGCTCTCCGCACAGATACGCAGTATTTT.

The chain links TRBV4-2 to TRBJ2-3, with D possibly TRBD2 on 6 matching bases. Germline V CDR1 and CDR2: LGHNA, YNFKEQ. V was clipped by 3 bases and J by 0 bases, with 13 bases between them. This CDR3 has 16 amino acids. The CDR3 reads CASSQEGSGSTDTQYF. The CDR3 region has the DNA TGTGCCAGCAGCCAGGAGGGGAGCGGGAGCACAGATACGCAGTATTTT.

The rearrangement joins TRBV5-1 to TRBJ1-1; no firm D call. CDR1 and CDR2 from the germline V gene are SGHRS and YFSETQ. The V end lost 4 bases, the J end lost 0 bases, and 7 bases lay between the germline ends. This CDR3 contains 13 residues. The CDR3 is CASSDLMNTEAFF. CDR3 bases: TGCGCCAGCAGCGACTTAATGAACACTGAAGCTTTCTTT.